Presented here are 15 T cell receptor beta chains from one specimen sequenced in a study of T-cell reconstitution after alpha-beta-depleted transplantation in children. Preparation of the TCRbeta library used unique molecular identifiers. TCRdb re-called the PCR reads with MiXCR, one entry per CDR3 protein. Of more than 450,000 distinct CDR3 sequences in the sample, about 18% were seen once. Sequencing used PBMCs from the stem cell graft donor, obtained from the stem cell graft. The receptors were sampled from a human donor who donated a stem cell graft to a child with acute lymphoblastic leukemia.

CDR3 amino acids: CASSLVNGRRNEQFF. The CDR3 DNA follows: TGTGCCAGCAGCCTCGTTAACGGGAGAAGGAATGAGCAGTTCTTC. This rearrangement joins TRBV7-9 to TRBJ2-1; weak D call: TRBD2 (6 bases). The V end was cut by 5 bases, the J end by 7 bases, with 18 bases between. The CDR3 totals 15 residues. CDR1 and CDR2 from the germline V gene are SEHNR and FQNEAQ (reference sequence).

In its sample, this clonotype was seen once. This chain joins TRBV9 and TRBJ1-4, with TRBD1 as a possible D gene (6 bases). V lost 3 bases and J 4 bases, leaving 13 bases between the germline ends. The CDR3 is 15 amino acids. Germline values: CDR1 SGDLS, CDR2 YYNGEE. The CDR3 sequence: CASSGRDTINEKLFF. The CDR3 DNA reads TGTGCCAGCAGCGGCCGGGACACCATTAATGAAAAACTGTTTTTT.

V is TRBV29-1 and J is TRBJ2-7, with 8 bases fitting TRBD1. This CDR3 spans 12 amino acids. From germline, CDR1 is SQVTM and CDR2 ANQGSEA. J lost 5 bases, V lost 6 bases, and 6 bases had no gene match. The DNA for the CDR3 is TGCAGCGTGGCGACAGGGGCCGACGAGCAGTACTTC. This translates into CSVATGADEQYF.

This sequence joins TRBV27 and TRBJ2-7; 10 nucleotides match TRBD2. Germline loops: CDR1 MNHEY, CDR2 SMNVEV (reference sequence). This CDR3 region has 15 residues. With 6 bases clipped from V and 6 bases from J, the junction kept 11 bases outside the gene matches. CDR3 coding DNA: TGTGCCAGCAGCCTCTTAGCGGGAGGTGATGCCGAGCAGTACTTC. Protein product: CASSLLAGGDAEQYF.

The chain combines TRBV20-1 with TRBJ1-1, with 7 bases matching TRBD1. V gave up 5 bases and J gave up 0 bases; unmatched junction bases: 3. The CDR3 runs to 13 residues. Germline CDR1 is DFQATT and CDR2 is SNEGSKA (reference sequence). CDR3 in DNA: TGCAGTGCTTTGGGACAGCTGAACACTGAAGCTTTCTTT. Protein: CSALGQLNTEAFF.

The gene calls are TRBV18 and TRBJ1-1, with 8 bases that match TRBD1. This CDR3 has 15 residues. The germline V gene has CDR1 KGHSH and CDR2 LQKENI. Germline trimming cut 0 bases from V and 3 bases from J; bases unmatched to any gene: 3. The CDR3 sequence is CASSPPQGAYTEAFF. The CDR3 DNA follows: TGTGCCAGCTCACCACCCCAGGGGGCCTACACTGAAGCTTTCTTT.

V gene TRBV15 combines with J gene TRBJ1-2, with D maybe TRBD1 (6 bases). Trimming shortened V by 0 bases and J by 6 bases, and 11 bases separated the two germline ends. CDR1 and CDR2 (germline): LNHNV, YYDKDF (reference sequence). The CDR3 contains 14 residues. The CDR3 reads CATSRDRAGDGYTF. CDR3 DNA sequence: TGTGCCACCAGCAGAGATCGGGCAGGGGATGGCTACACCTTC.

V gene TRBV7-9 combines with J gene TRBJ2-1; 10 bases fit TRBD2. The ends lost 1 base at V and 5 bases at J; junction bases unmatched: 5. Germline values: CDR1 SEHNR, CDR2 FQNEAQ (reference sequence). The CDR3 extends over 16 amino acids. The CDR3 region is CASSLELAGRHNEQFF. CDR3 DNA sequence: TGTGCCAGCAGCTTAGAACTAGCGGGAAGGCACAATGAGCAGTTCTTC.

This clonotype appeared once. The V and J genes are TRBV7-9 and TRBJ2-1, with 8 nucleotides matching TRBD2. In germline, CDR1 is SEHNR, CDR2 FQNEAQ (reference sequence). This CDR3 contains 15 residues. Trimming removed 6 bases from V and 2 bases from J; junction bases left unmatched: 6. The CDR3 DNA is TGTGCCAGCAGTTTTTTGGGACTAGCCTACAATGAGCAGTTCTTC. Its translation is CASSFLGLAYNEQFF.

This clonotype appeared many times. The chain is built from TRBV6-5 and TRBJ2-7, with 14 bases lining up with TRBD2. The length of the CDR3 is 15 residues. Germline CDR1 MNHEY, CDR2 SVGAGI. After removal of 5 bases from V and 2 bases from J, the junction contained 2 bases not matched to a gene. CDR3 sequence: CASSRLAGGTYEQYF. CDR3 coding DNA: TGTGCCAGCAGTCGACTAGCGGGAGGGACCTACGAGCAGTACTTC.

This clonotype was recorded only once. This chain links TRBV29-1 with TRBJ2-3; the D gene is possibly TRBD2 (6 bases). V lost 0 bases, J lost 1 base, and 17 bases lay in between. The CDR3 is 17 amino acids. The germline V gene encodes CDR1 SQVTM and CDR2 ANQGSEA. This CDR3 reads CSVEDTEREEGTDTQYF. CDR3 DNA: TGCAGCGTTGAAGATACTGAGAGGGAGGAGGGCACAGATACGCAGTATTTT.

V usage is TRBV6-1 and J usage is TRBJ2-7; 9 bases line up with TRBD1. Trimming took 5 bases from V and 2 from J; bases not matched to a gene: 7. The CDR3 covers 15 residues. Germline V CDR1 and CDR2: MNHNS, SASEGT. CDR3 DNA sequence: TGTGCCAGCAGTAGGCCGGGACAGGGAACCTACGAGCAGTACTTC. It is translated as CASSRPGQGTYEQYF.

This clonotype has just a few counts. The chain combines TRBV27 with TRBJ1-4; D is unresolved. The germline V and J ends were trimmed by 5 bases and 0 bases, with 7 bases remaining between them. In germline, CDR1 is MNHEY, CDR2 SMNVEV (reference sequence). CDR3 length: 14 residues. The CDR3, as DNA: TGTGCCAGCAGTCTTCAGCCAACTAATGAAAAACTGTTTTTT. Its protein product is CASSLQPTNEKLFF.

This clonotype was seen a few times. This sequence joins TRBV7-9 and TRBJ1-1; 9 bases match TRBD1. V lost 5 bases to trimming and J lost 4 bases; unmatched junction nucleotides: 5. The CDR3 length is 14 residues. Germline V CDR1 and CDR2: SEHNR, FQNEAQ (reference sequence). Here the CDR3 reads CASSRTGELTEAFF. DNA for the CDR3: TGTGCCAGCAGCCGGACAGGGGAACTCACTGAAGCTTTCTTT.

This sequence joins TRBV2 and TRBJ2-7, with 7 nucleotides matching TRBD1. J gave up 2 bases and V 2 bases, and 3 bases lay outside the gene matches. CDR1 and CDR2 (germline): SNHLY, FYNNEI. The CDR3 runs 14 residues. In DNA form, the CDR3 reads TGTGCCAGCAGTGAACAGGGGGACGCCTACGAGCAGTACTTC. As protein: CASSEQGDAYEQYF.